The 32 T cell receptor beta chains below come from one sample, sequenced in a study of shared clonotypes between healthy human individuals. Libraries were prepared by immunoSEQ multiplex PCR; TCRdb keeps only in-frame clonotypes and omits some of them. The table records a few hundred thousand clones, roughly 70% of them present only once. The sample consisted of memory CD4+ T cells sorted from blood. The subset here: CD45RA-negative fraction. Receptors were obtained from a man aged 25-40 years in good health.

This clone was detected only a few times. The chain couples TRBV5-1 to TRBJ2-1; TRBD2 matches 7 bases. The V segment lost 7 bases and the J segment 0 bases; nucleotides outside the gene matches: 7. The CDR3 is made up of 15 amino acids. The V gene's germline CDR1 is SGHRS and CDR2 YFSETQ. CDR3 nucleotides: TGCGCCAGCGCGGTGTCGGGAGGCTCCTACAATGAGCAGTTCTTC. Translated, it gives CASAVSGGSYNEQFF. Based on the CDR3 plus reference TRBV5-1 and TRBJ2-1, the full variable domain is KAGVTQTPRYLIKTRGQQVTLSCSPISGHRSVSWYQQTPGQGLQFLFEYFSETQRNKGNFPGRFSGRQFSNSRSEMNVSTLELGDSALYLCASAVSGGSYNEQFFGPGTRLTVL.

This clone was observed a single time. CDR3 amino acids: CASSFRQGVDSEQFF. The CDR3 nucleotides read TGCGCCAGCAGCTTTCGACAGGGGGTGGATAGTGAGCAGTTCTTC. V and J are TRBV5-1 and TRBJ2-1; TRBD1 matches at 9 bases. Germline V gives CDR1 SGHRS, CDR2 YFSETQ. With V trimmed by 2 bases and J by 9 bases, 9 bases remained unmatched. This CDR3 has 15 amino acids.

V is TRBV5-1 and J is TRBJ1-2; D is unclear. The CDR3 has 15 residues. Germline CDR1 and CDR2: SGHRS and YFSETQ. V lost 0 bases and J lost 4, with 13 bases in between. CDR3 nucleotide sequence: TGCGCCAGCAGCTTGGTCGGAGCAGAGCTCTATGGCTACACCTTC. This translates into CASSLVGAELYGYTF. Full variable domain (remainder filled in from reference TRBV5-1 and TRBJ1-2): KAGVTQTPRYLIKTRGQQVTLSCSPISGHRSVSWYQQTPGQGLQFLFEYFSETQRNKGNFPGRFSGRQFSNSRSEMNVSTLELGDSALYLCASSLVGAELYGYTFGSGTRLTVV.

The chain recombines TRBV11-2 with TRBJ2-6; TRBD1 matches 10 bases. Germline CDR1 reads SGHAT; CDR2 reads FQNNGV. Trimming at V came to 6 bases and at J to 3 bases, leaving 5 bases not matched to a gene. The CDR3 runs 16 residues. The CDR3 region is CASSRQGAGGANVLTF. The CDR3 DNA reads as TGTGCCAGCAGTCGACAGGGGGCAGGTGGGGCCAACGTCCTGACTTTC.

To note about this clone: In the same sample, other DNA sequences code for this CDR3. The chain recombines TRBV9 with TRBJ2-7; TRBD1 matches at 11 bases. The V gene's germline CDR1 is SGDLS and CDR2 YYNGEE. This CDR3 contains 14 residues. J was trimmed by 2 bases and V by 4 bases; bases with no gene match: 2. CDR3 nucleotides: TGTGCCAGCAGCCCGGGACAGGGGGCCTACGAGCAGTACTTC. It is translated as CASSPGQGAYEQYF.

This clone occurred a few times. This chain joins TRBV6-1 and TRBJ2-7; TRBD2 matches at 7 bases. The trim removed 3 bases at V and 2 bases at J, leaving 7 bases unmatched. This CDR3 spans 15 amino acids. From germline, CDR1 is MNHNS and CDR2 SASEGT. The CDR3 region has the DNA TGTGCCAGCAGTGATATGAGCGGGACCACCTACGAGCAGTACTTC. This sequence encodes CASSDMSGTTYEQYF.

The rearrangement joins TRBV28 to TRBJ2-7; 12 positions agree with TRBD1. CDR1 and CDR2 (germline): MDHEN, SYDVKM. The length of the CDR3 is 19 residues. After removal of 4 bases from V and 1 base from J, the junction contained 14 bases not matched to a gene. The CDR3 loop is CASSSRDRGLFVGSYEQYF. Here the CDR3 DNA reads TGTGCCAGCAGTTCCCGGGACAGGGGGCTATTTGTTGGATCCTACGAGCAGTACTTC.

V and J are TRBV6-6 and TRBJ1-5, with D unclear. Trimming cost V 2 bases and J 0 bases, with 5 bases left between them. The CDR3 length is 14 residues. The germline CDR1 and CDR2 sequences are MNHNY and SVGAGI (reference sequence). CDR3 nucleotides: TGTGCCAGCAGTTACATTAATAGCAATCAGCCCCAGCATTTT. It encodes CASSYINSNQPQHF.

Here the CDR3 DNA reads TGTGCCAGCAGCTTGGCCATAGGGGCAGAACACCACTACGAGCAGTACTTC. Amino acid sequence: CASSLAIGAEHHYEQYF. The chain combines TRBV5-4 with TRBJ2-7; weak D call: TRBD1 (5 bases). This CDR3 has 17 amino acids. The germline gives CDR1 SGHNT, CDR2 YYREEE (reference sequence). The V end lost 0 bases, the J end lost 3 bases, and 19 bases lay between the germline ends.

The chain has TRBV5-8 and TRBJ1-1; D gene ambiguous. The CDR3 runs 12 residues. The V end was cut by 0 bases, the J end by 3 bases, with 3 bases between. Germline values: CDR1 SGHTS, CDR2 YDEGEE. The DNA for the CDR3 is TGTGCCAGCAGCTTGGAGCACACTGAAGCTTTCTTT. Translation gives CASSLEHTEAFF.

The chain uses TRBV28 and TRBJ2-6; D gene uncertain. The CDR3 has 14 amino acids. Germline CDR1 and CDR2: MDHEN and SYDVKM. V lost 8 bases and J 0 bases, leaving 8 bases between the germline ends. For the CDR3, the DNA is TGTGCCAGCTTGAAGGACTCTGGGGCCAACGTCCTGACTTTC. Translating gives CASLKDSGANVLTF. Full variable domain (outside the CDR3, taken from reference TRBV28 and TRBJ2-6): DVKVTQSSRYLVKRTGEKVFLECVQDMDHENMFWYRQDPGLGLRLIYFSYDVKMKEKGDIPEGYSVSREKKERFSLILESASTNQTSMYLCASLKDSGANVLTFGAGSRLTVL.

The genes are TRBV18 and TRBJ1-2; D possibly corresponds to TRBD1 (6 bases). The V and J ends lost 2 bases and 3 bases respectively, with 10 bases between them. The CDR3 contains 14 residues. The germline CDR1 and CDR2 sequences are KGHSH and LQKENI. CDR3 amino acids: CASSPEGTHYGYTF. CDR3 DNA sequence: TGTGCCAGCTCACCAGAGGGGACACACTATGGCTACACCTTC.

As regards this clone: This may be a read error: a much more frequent sequence differs by one nucleotide. The V call is TRBV18, the J call TRBJ1-2, with 9 bases that match TRBD1. CDR3 length: 16 residues. CDR1 and CDR2 from the germline V gene are KGHSH and LQKENI. Trimming removed 2 bases from V and 7 bases from J; junction bases left unmatched: 11. CDR3 coding DNA: TGTGCCAGCTCACCAAGCGTACAGGGGGCTTCCCGTGGCTACACCTTC. Its protein product is CASSPSVQGASRGYTF.

The rearrangement joins TRBV18 to TRBJ2-5, with TRBD2 identical over 8 bases. Trimming cost V 3 bases and J 5 bases; bases outside gene matches: 8. The CDR3 runs 15 residues. In germline, CDR1 is KGHSH, CDR2 LQKENI. The CDR3 bases are TGTGCCAGCTCACCTGGGGTACTAGCGGTGGAGACCCAGTACTTC. This codes for CASSPGVLAVETQYF.

The V gene is TRBV7-3, the J gene TRBJ2-3; unclear D gene. V gave up 3 bases and J gave up 2 bases, with 3 bases separating them. Per germline, CDR1 SGHTA and CDR2 FQGTGA. The CDR3 extends over 12 amino acids. The CDR3 DNA follows: TGTGCCAGCAGCTTGTACACAGATACGCAGTATTTT. Translation gives CASSLYTDTQYF.

The rearrangement joins TRBV27 to TRBJ1-2, with no clear D. V gave up 6 bases and J gave up 1 base, with 9 bases separating them. CDR1 and CDR2 from the germline V gene are MNHEY and SMNVEV (reference sequence). The CDR3 covers 13 residues. This chain's CDR3 is CASSKYGNYGYTF. The CDR3 DNA follows: TGTGCCAGCAGCAAGTATGGTAACTATGGCTACACCTTC.

The CDR3 nucleotides read TGTGCCAGCAGTGCGCTAGCGGGAGTTGGGAACACCGGGGAGCTGTTTTTT. This encodes CASSALAGVGNTGELFF. This chain links TRBV6-4 with TRBJ2-2; 10 nucleotides match TRBD2. CDR1 and CDR2 (germline): MRHNA, SNTAGT. The CDR3 extends over 17 amino acids. V trimming: 4 bases; J trimming: 1 base; junction bases outside the gene matches: 6.

This chain connects TRBV7-8 to TRBJ2-2; 10 bases line up with TRBD2. Trimming took 7 bases from V and 1 from J; bases not matched to a gene: 12. The CDR3 totals 18 residues. Germline V gene sequence: CDR1 SGHVS, CDR2 FQNEAQ. The chain's CDR3 is CASTPPRRLAGNTGELFF. The DNA of the CDR3 is TGTGCCAGCACCCCTCCCCGAAGACTAGCGGGGAACACCGGGGAGCTGTTTTTT.

As to this clone: Other nucleotide sequences in the sample specify the same CDR3. This chain connects TRBV5-1 to TRBJ2-7, with 10 positions matching TRBD1. The germline CDR1 and CDR2 sequences are SGHRS and YFSETQ. The CDR3 has 13 amino acids. V lost 4 bases, J lost 6 bases, and 4 bases stayed unmatched. Written as DNA, the CDR3 is TGCGCCAGCAGCCTCCGGGACAGGGGCGAGCAGTACTTC. Amino acids: CASSLRDRGEQYF.

The genes are TRBV4-3 and TRBJ2-6; no clear D. This CDR3 comprises 17 residues. The germline V and J ends were trimmed by 0 bases and 0 bases, with 9 bases remaining between them. The germline CDR1 and CDR2 sequences are LGHNA and YSLEER. CDR3 loop: CASSQEYGASGANVLTF. As DNA, the CDR3 is TGCGCCAGCAGCCAAGAGTACGGAGCCTCTGGGGCCAACGTCCTGACTTTC.

As to this clone: Other DNA sequences from this sample encode an identical CDR3 as well. The V call is TRBV9, the J call TRBJ2-4; D possibly corresponds to TRBD1 (5 bases). CDR3 length: 16 amino acids. The V end was cut by 0 bases, the J end by 0 bases, with 10 bases between. The V gene's germline CDR1 is SGDLS and CDR2 YYNGEE. In DNA form, the CDR3 reads TGTGCCAGCAGCGTAGGGCGGACACTAGCCAAAAACATTCAGTACTTC. This translates into CASSVGRTLAKNIQYF.

This clone was counted once. The V call is TRBV7-9, the J call TRBJ1-4; D call uncertain. Trimming removed 3 bases at V and 5 bases at J, with 7 bases between. The CDR3 covers 13 residues. Germline V CDR1 and CDR2: SEHNR, FQNEAQ (reference sequence). DNA for the CDR3: TGTGCCAGCAGCTTTACCGTCAATGAAAAACTGTTTTTT. Its translation is CASSFTVNEKLFF. The full variable domain, with the rest looked up from reference TRBV7-9 and TRBJ1-4, is DTGVSQNPRHKITKRGQNVTFRCDPISEHNRLYWYRQTLGQGPEFLTYFQNEAQLEKSRLLSDRFSAERPKGSFSTLEIQRTEQGDSAMYLCASSFTVNEKLFFGSGTQLSVL.

This clone came up a few times. The rearrangement links TRBV19 to TRBJ1-5; 7 nucleotides agree with TRBD1. The germline CDR1 and CDR2 sequences are LNHDA and SQIVND (reference sequence). This CDR3 comprises 17 residues. Losses at the gene ends were 8 bases for V and 0 bases for J; bases not matched to a gene: 13. CDR3 coding DNA: TGTGCCAGTCGAGGGGGCGCAGCCCAATATAGCAATCAGCCCCAGCATTTT. This sequence encodes CASRGGAAQYSNQPQHF.

The chain links TRBV15 to TRBJ1-1; tentatively, D is TRBD1 (5 bases). Germline V gene data show CDR1 as LNHNV and CDR2 as YYDKDF (reference sequence). There are 14 residues in the CDR3. With 1 base removed from V and 4 bases from J, the gap between germline ends came to 10 bases. In DNA form, the CDR3 reads TGTGCCACCAGCAGAGGGGGACGGGCCACTGAAGCTTTCTTT. Amino acids: CATSRGGRATEAFF.

This chain uses TRBV7-9 with TRBJ1-4; D is unresolved. Trimming removed 4 bases at V and 10 bases at J, with 16 bases between. The CDR3 spans 14 residues. CDR1 and CDR2 from the germline V gene are SEHNR and FQNEAQ (reference sequence). DNA of the CDR3: TGTGCCAGCAGCTCCGGGCAATATCGGGGAAAACTGTTTTTT. Translated: CASSSGQYRGKLFF.

The V call is TRBV7-2, the J call TRBJ2-7, with D hard to call. Germline CDR1 SGHTA, CDR2 FQGNSA. The CDR3 has 12 amino acids. With 5 bases removed from V and 6 bases from J, the gap between germline ends came to 11 bases. CDR3 nucleotides: TGTGCCAGCAGCACGCTAGTCAGCGAGCAGTACTTC. Protein product: CASSTLVSEQYF.

This chain connects TRBV14 to TRBJ1-3; a weak D match, TRBD1 (6 bases). Trimming pared 4 bases from V and 0 bases from J, leaving 13 bases between. Germline values: CDR1 SGHDN, CDR2 FVKESK. This CDR3 has 16 residues. CDR3 sequence reads: CASSREGTNSGNTIYF. DNA for the CDR3: TGTGCCAGCAGCCGTGAAGGGACAAACTCTGGAAACACCATATATTTT.

The chain carries TRBV4-3 and TRBJ1-4; TRBD1 agrees at 9 bases. The CDR3 contains 15 residues. CDR1 is LGHNA, CDR2 YSLEER, per germline. Trimming cost V 1 base and J 6 bases; bases outside gene matches: 3. The CDR3: CASSQGGTGYEKLFF. The CDR3 nucleotides read TGCGCCAGCAGCCAAGGCGGGACAGGGTATGAAAAACTGTTTTTT.

V usage is TRBV5-4 and J usage is TRBJ1-2, with 9 positions matching TRBD1. J lost 0 bases, V lost 4 bases, and 4 bases had no gene match. CDR3 length: 15 residues. CDR1 and CDR2 from the germline V gene are SGHNT and YYREEE (reference sequence). DNA of the CDR3: TGTGCCAGCAGCAAGGGGGACAGGGCTAACTATGGCTACACCTTC. This translates into CASSKGDRANYGYTF.

V is TRBV7-9 and J is TRBJ2-2; possible D gene TRBD1, 5 bases. Germline CDR1 is SEHNR and CDR2 is FQNEAQ (reference sequence). This CDR3 is built from 15 residues. Trimming shortened V by 5 bases and J by 5 bases, and 15 bases separated the two germline ends. The CDR3 region has the DNA TGTGCCAGCAGCCCGCCGGGTAGGGGAACCGGGGAGCTGTTTTTT. Its protein is CASSPPGRGTGELFF.

The chain recombines TRBV7-9 with TRBJ2-3; D might be TRBD1 (5 bases). Germline V CDR1 and CDR2: SEHNR, FQNEAQ (reference sequence). V lost 5 bases and J lost 2, with 20 bases in between. The CDR3 spans 17 residues. CDR3 bases: TGTGCCAGCAGCCCTCATTGGGGCAGGTCTTACACAGATACGCAGTATTTT. Amino acids: CASSPHWGRSYTDTQYF.

This clone was recorded a few times. The chain joins TRBV30 to TRBJ2-1; possible D gene TRBD2, 5 bases. Germline assignment: CDR1 GTSNPN and CDR2 SVGIG (reference sequence). Trimming took 1 base from V and 2 from J, leaving 18 bases between them. CDR3 length: 17 residues. The CDR3 sequence is CAWSASGLRATYNEQFF. CDR3 nucleotide sequence: TGTGCCTGGAGTGCGTCTGGTTTGCGGGCAACCTACAATGAGCAGTTCTTC.